What follows are 5 T cell receptor beta chains derived from one specimen sequenced in a study of T cells expressing NK-cell markers. TCRdb re-called the 5' RACE reads; every CDR3 protein appears as one record, without DNA. Here the sample table reports some 390,000 distinct CDR3 sequences. Sequenced: blood T cells: a sorted CD56 or NKG2C T cell subset, CD4+ or CD8+ T cells, or bulk PBMC T cells (not recorded which). The receptors originated from a woman in her 50s in good health.

This chain links TRBV24-1 with TRBJ2-5; TCRdb proposes TRBD1, but this gene call is untestable without DNA. The CDR3 extends over 16 amino acids. The germline gives CDR1 KGHDR, CDR2 SFDVKD. Here the CDR3 reads CATSDLVGGREETQYF.

The V gene is TRBV20-1, the J gene TRBJ2-1; TCRdb picks TRBD2, but there is no DNA to check that call. Germline loops: CDR1 DFQATT, CDR2 SNEGSKA (reference sequence). The CDR3 consists of 16 residues. CDR3 residues: CSASSGRAGGPDEQFF.

This sequence joins TRBV7-7 and TRBJ2-7. Germline V lookup: CDR1 SSHAT, CDR2 FNYEAQ (reference sequence). This CDR3 region has 13 residues. CDR3: CASSGEGNDEQYF.

The CDR3 region is CASSLSGTGNTEAFF. This sequence joins TRBV5-1 and TRBJ1-1; the D call of TRBD1 rests on TCRdb alone, since no DNA is present to check it. The CDR3 covers 15 residues. Germline CDR1 reads SGHRS; CDR2 reads YFSETQ.

This CDR3 reads CASTTGQGNSPLHF. The rearrangement links TRBV11-2 to TRBJ1-6; checking the TCRdb D call of TRBD1 is not possible without DNA. This CDR3 has 14 residues. CDR1 SGHAT and CDR2 FQNNGV come from the germline V gene.